This T cell receptor beta chain was sequenced in a study of T cell responses to AZD1222 COVID-19 vaccine. Overall study results and limits: White British ancestry dominated among donors, who included more females, and clonal diversity was possibly underestimated. Two AZD1222 doses significantly raised spike-specific TCR breadth and depth over controls. Of spike-specific TCRs, nearly half reportedly target regions left unmutated in variants.

Note on this clone: Its antigen is still unknown.

The germline V gene has CDR1 SGHRS and CDR2 YFSETQ. V lost 0 bases and J 0 bases, leaving 10 bases between the germline ends. The CDR3 extends over 16 amino acids. The method was immunoSEQ multiplex PCR; TCRdb's version includes in-frame clones alone and lacks a portion of them. Seen here are some 180,000 clones, 85% to 95% observed once, and the top ten hold roughly 1.7%. Second-dose timings of about 4 or about 12 weeks were pooled. The J gene is TRBJ2-1, the V gene TRBV5-1; D is undetermined. The sequences come from peripheral blood, collected 28 days after the second AZD1222 dose. The source of this sequence is an adult who received the AZD1222 COVID-19 vaccine. Here the CDR3 reads CASSLEGSDSYNEQFF. CDR3 nucleotide sequence: TGCGCCAGCAGCTTGGAGGGATCCGACTCCTACAATGAGCAGTTCTTC.